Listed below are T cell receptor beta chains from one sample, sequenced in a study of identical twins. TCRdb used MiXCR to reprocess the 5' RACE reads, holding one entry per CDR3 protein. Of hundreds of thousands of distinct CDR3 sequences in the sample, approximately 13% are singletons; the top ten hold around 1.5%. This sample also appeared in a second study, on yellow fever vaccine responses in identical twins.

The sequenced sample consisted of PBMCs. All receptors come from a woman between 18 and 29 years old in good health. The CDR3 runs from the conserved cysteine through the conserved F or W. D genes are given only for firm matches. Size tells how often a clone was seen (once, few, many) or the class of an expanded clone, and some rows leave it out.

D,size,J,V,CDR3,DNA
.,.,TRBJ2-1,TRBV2,CANRGGSSYNEQFF,TGTGCCAATAGGGGCGGAAGCTCCTACAATGAGCAGTTCTTC
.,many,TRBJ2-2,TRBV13,CASSLAGLTGELFF,TGTGCCAGCAGCTTAGCAGGGCTAACCGGGGAGCTGTTTTTT
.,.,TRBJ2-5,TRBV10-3,CAISESGASQETQYF,TGTGCCATCAGTGAGTCAGGTGCGAGTCAAGAGACCCAGTACTTC
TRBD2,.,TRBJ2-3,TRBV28,CASSLSGRVDTQYF,TGTGCCAGCAGTTTGAGCGGGAGAGTAGATACGCAGTATTTT
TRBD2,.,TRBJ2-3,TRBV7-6,CASSLAPSGSTDTQYF,TGTGCCAGCAGCTTAGCCCCTAGCGGGAGCACAGATACGCAGTATTTT
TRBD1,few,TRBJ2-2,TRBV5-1,CASRTGDTGELFF,TGTGCCAGCAGGACAGGGGACACCGGGGAGCTGTTTTTT
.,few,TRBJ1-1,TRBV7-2,CASSSYGAGTEAFF,TGTGCCAGCAGCAGTTACGGGGCGGGCACTGAAGCTTTCTTT
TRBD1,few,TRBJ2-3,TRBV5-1,CASSLAQGADTQYF,TGCGCCAGCAGCTTGGCACAGGGGGCAGATACGCAGTATTTT
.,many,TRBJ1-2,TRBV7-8,CASSLGPTNYGYTF,TGTGCCAGCAGCTTAGGGCCGACTAACTATGGCTACACCTTC
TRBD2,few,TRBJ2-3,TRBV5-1,CASSLPSGSGDTQYF,TGCGCCAGCAGCTTACCTAGCGGGAGTGGTGATACGCAGTATTTT
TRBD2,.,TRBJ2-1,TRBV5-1,CASSSLAGFTPSYNEQFF,TGCGCCAGCAGCTCACTAGCGGGATTTACCCCCTCCTACAATGAGCAGTTCTTC
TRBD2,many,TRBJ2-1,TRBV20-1,CSATLPGLAGGRHNNEQFF,TGCAGTGCTACTTTACCGGGACTAGCGGGAGGGCGGCATAACAATGAGCAGTTCTTC
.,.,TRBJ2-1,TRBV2,CASSERDRYNEQFF,TGTGCCAGCAGTGAGCGGGATCGCTACAATGAGCAGTTCTTC
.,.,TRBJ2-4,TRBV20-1,CSARDWGAENIQYF,TGCAGTGCTAGAGATTGGGGGGCGGAAAACATTCAGTACTTC
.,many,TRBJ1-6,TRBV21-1,CASREDRRPVFNSPLHF,TGTGCCAGCAGGGAAGACAGGCGCCCCGTGTTTAATTCACCCCTCCACTTT
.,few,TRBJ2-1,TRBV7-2,CASSSAGQTYNEQFF,TGTGCCAGCAGCTCGGCGGGACAAACCTACAATGAGCAGTTCTTC
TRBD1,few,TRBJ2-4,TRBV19,CASSIDGPDRAAKNIQYF,TGTGCCAGTAGTATAGATGGGCCCGACAGGGCTGCCAAAAACATTCAGTACTTC